Included here is one T cell receptor (beta chain) sequence, with context. What antigen it recognizes has not been identified. Within one base of it there is no much larger clone, and no base qualities were kept. In total, approximately 700 healthy bone marrow donors made up the cohort. At the time of sampling, every cohort member was nominally healthy, though immune exposures that went unrecorded were likely present. The donor was CMV seronegative and belonged to the group of roughly 330 seronegative cohort members. Every donor gave a peripheral blood sample, and the peripheral blood mononuclear cells from that sample were used for TCR beta sequencing. The Qiagen DNeasy Blood Extraction Kit was used to extract genomic DNA from the blood cell samples. This entry comes from a study of cytomegalovirus exposure and HLA in healthy donors (dated by TCRdb to 2016 to 2017). With respect to the entire study: According to an earlier analysis of around 600 of the donors, 200 million or so T cells yielded roughly 100 million unique TCR beta sequences and around 280 Gb of sequence data. Roughly 300 gigabases of sequencing data and roughly 81 million unique TCR sequences made up an early release that covered 500 to 700 HLA-typed donors. Of the roughly 400 genotyped donors, less than 90% were placed in the genetic ancestry cluster associated with self-reported Caucasian donors. The study aimed to test whether cataloging public T cell receptors could reveal signatures of past pathogen exposure. The study profiled the T cell repertoires of around 700 subjects by immunosequencing and related them to cytomegalovirus serostatus. Along with the roughly 670-subject first cohort, a separate validation cohort of about 110 different subjects was used. High-throughput TCR immunosequencing, statistical association of individual TCRs with disease status, and machine learning were combined to predict cytomegalovirus infection status. In a later analysis, previously published TCR beta repertoires from roughly 710 donors were re-analyzed and high-resolution HLA genotyping was added so that TCR occurrence patterns could be studied. In the later analysis, no new phenotypic data were used to find candidate immune exposures; instead, reliance was placed on TCR beta sequences and their occurrence across donors. In an earlier analysis of 587 of the donors, high-throughput TCR beta sequencing was used to judge whether each TCR beta V gene segment behaved as functional or pseudogenic. Donor age, sex, ethnicity and CMV serostatus were compiled together with the repertoire data. A later genetic analysis used genome-wide SNP genotypes for about 60% of the 666 donors, treating that subset as a discovery cohort. Every repertoire in the discovery cohort had been generated on one and the same sequencing platform. Both class I and class II loci were covered by HLA typing, at four-digit resolution. The number of typed donors differed by locus: about 620-640 for A, B, C, DRB1 and DQB1; 500 to 550 for DQA1; 606 for DPA1; and 450 to 480 for DPB1. Because of strong linkage in the cohort, roughly five DR-DQ haplotypes were treated as single units for association and clustering. Across some 400 genotyped donors of the cohort, an average of about 240,000 unique TCR beta nucleotide sequences per donor were sequenced, and roughly a sixth of those sequences were non-productive. Overall study outcomes, separate from this receptor: This cohort had only TCR beta chains sequenced, and the lack of alpha or paired-chain data limited which features could be detected. A cluster of highly shared sequence variants was judged likely to be a technical artifact of the sequencing pipeline. A later analysis associated 16,951 TCR beta sequences with specific HLA alleles at a false discovery rate of 0.05. In a later genetic analysis, a missense DCLRE1C variant was associated with V-gene and J-gene trimming of TCR beta chains, and the association was replicated in an independent cohort. The classifier was reported to diagnose cytomegalovirus status with high specificity and sensitivity in both the original and validation cohorts. The study gave a list of over 150 TCR beta chains associated with cytomegalovirus. Most TCR sequences were observed very rarely across donors, whereas some public TCRs were present in many individuals. In vitro tests confirmed that a few of the cytomegalovirus-associated TCR beta chains recognize cytomegalovirus antigens. Because counts were too low, 15 to 20 rarely observed V segments, including chromosome 9 orphons, were left out of the earlier analysis of a few hundred of the donors. Linkage disequilibrium might explain the correlated functional status among segregating V segments, but an unknown experimental factor could not be ruled out. In a later analysis, TCR association rates were found to vary across HLA loci, with the most associated TCRs seen for DRB1 alleles and the fewest for HLA-C alleles. A later analysis reported that several top co-occurrence clusters appeared linked to parvovirus B19, influenza, CMV and Epstein-Barr virus. A later genetic analysis reported fewer N-insertions in productive TCRs among donors in an Asian-associated ancestry cluster than the roughly 700-donor mean. Strong co-occurrence of HLA alleles, especially DR and DQ, made assigning TCR associations to individual alleles difficult. A further reported finding was that TCR beta sequences accurately predicted the HLA-A and HLA-B alleles for most subjects in the first cohort. The 87-base-pair reads could not distinguish some IMGT-functional V segments, including TRBV6-2 and TRBV6-3, so those segments were excluded. A later analysis found that most CMV-associated TCR beta chains appeared HLA-restricted, with HLA associations seemingly driven largely by CMV exposure. Sequencing depth was assumed to be roughly uniform across donors in the presence/absence analyses, though that assumption may not hold. Broadly in line with IMGT annotations, most TCR beta V segments showed up in productive rearrangements about 87% or about 30% of the time in an earlier analysis of a few hundred of the donors. Because some donors lacked HLA typing at each locus, the association tests relied only on the typed subset. The authors suggested that the approach could potentially be extended to other disease states and immunological phenotypes. The only immune exposure information available for the cohort was CMV serostatus. Compared with equally common non-associated chains, HLA-associated TCR beta chains in a later analysis were more clonally expanded and had lower generation probabilities.

Libraries came from the immunoSEQ multiplex PCR assay. For the multiplex PCR, a mixture combining 60 forward primers for TCR Vbeta segments and 13 reverse primers for TCR Jbeta segments was used. The CDR3 region of rearranged TCR beta genes was amplified from genomic DNA with a multiplex PCR assay. Amplified TCR beta libraries were sequenced as 87-base-pair reads on the Illumina HiSeq System. The published analysis was carried out like this. A later analysis counted 75 million to 100 million unique TCR beta chains across the 666 repertoires, and roughly 9.9 million of these chains were shared by at least two donors. Raw reads were error-corrected and collapsed into unique sequences by a nearest-neighbor algorithm in which closely related sequences were merged to remove PCR and sequencing errors. V, D and J gene segments were assigned by aligning CDR3 sequences to IMGT reference sequences. For a sequence to be retained, a match of at least six nucleotides was required to both a V gene segment and a J gene segment. Rearrangements were classified as productive when the CDR3 lacked stop codons and remained in frame with V and J, and all other rearrangements were classified as non-productive. Following IMGT convention, CDR3 was defined as the stretch from the second conserved V-encoded cysteine up to the conserved J-encoded phenylalanine. The earlier analysis of about 610 of the donors excluded any sequence lacking an unambiguous match to a single V gene segment. In an earlier analysis of 587 of the donors, a V segment was called functional when productive rearrangements were above 56.7%, and segregating when the standard deviation between donors exceeded 5%. A statistical classification framework was built for diagnosing cytomegalovirus status from the catalog of TCR beta chain sequences. In a later analysis, V and J genes were assigned by comparing TCR nucleotide sequences against IMGT/GENE-DB human TR gene sequences. In a later analysis, CDR3 sequences and most-parsimonious VDJ recombination scenarios were assigned using the TCRdist pipeline. In a later analysis, each TCR beta chain was defined by its CDR3 amino acid sequence together with its V-gene family, and reads lacking a unique V-gene family were excluded. To address suspected cross-contamination and a sequencing artifact, a later analysis removed over 500 highly shared, low-generation-probability nucleotide sequences. For each public chain, a later analysis derived a clonal expansion index from normalized ranks of inferred template counts within each repertoire. In a later analysis, generation probabilities were computed with a VDJ recombination model fitted to out-of-frame rearrangements, and the resulting probabilities were checked against IGoR. In a later analysis, hypergeometric tests were used to score TCR-TCR, TCR-HLA and TCR-CMV co-occurrence, with a repertoire-size bias correction applied to TCR pairs. In a later analysis, false discovery rates were estimated by permuting HLA or CMV assignments 20 times. In a later analysis, co-occurring TCRs were grouped with DBSCAN, and TCRdist sequence similarity was added when clustering was performed within HLA-allele-positive subsets. Repertoires with fewer than 30,000 or more than 120,000 public chains were left out of co-occurrence clustering, as were five repertoires with anomalous nucleotide sharing. The clones in this table, taken by TCRdb from immuneACCESS, are in-frame only. Not every clone is retained; where verified, under half of the shortfall comes from an unresolved V gene, and the cause of the rest is unknown. Clonal size and the V and J genes are those of that table, whereas D and trimming came from the DNA. Recorded for this sample are about 170,000 clones; around two thirds of them occurred a single time. Together, the top ten hold around 2.9% of the sample.

CDR1 and CDR2, per the germline V gene, are SGHVS and FNYEAQ. The V and J ends are trimmed by 1 base and 3 bases, leaving 7 bases between them. Counted from cysteine to phenylalanine, this CDR3 has 13 amino acids. CDR3 DNA is the only sequence kept; it has 39 bases, read in frame from the first base. The sequenced sample consisted of PBMCs. The sequence links TRBV7-6 to TRBJ2-7; the D gene is not confidently resolved. This receptor was obtained from a man aged 35-49 years in good health and CMV-seronegative. The CDR3 reads CASSLGQYYEQYF. Here is the DNA: TGTGCCAGCAGCTTAGGCCAGTACTACGAGCAGTACTTC.